The entry below gives a single T cell receptor beta chain sequence along with its context. The antigen is not known. This specimen comes from a study of regulatory dendritic cells for organ transplantation. This CDR3 has 18 amino acids. Germline CDR1 is LGHNA and CDR2 is YSLEER. J was trimmed by 2 bases and V by 0 bases; bases with no gene match: 7. Sequenced by immunoSEQ multiplex PCR; TCRdb stores in-frame clones only, minus some. This table has 20,000 to 25,000 clones, approximately 85% appearing once. Sorted T cells were CFSE-labeled and cultured four to five days with allogeneic regulatory or mature dendritic cells at 1:10.

The chain carries TRBV4-3 and TRBJ2-1, with 10 positions matching TRBD1. Input material: naive CD4+ T cells from blood cultured with regulatory dendritic cells. The subset here: CD45RA+ naive T cells. The TCR originated in a human donor in good health. CDR3 nucleotide sequence: TGCGCCAGCAGCCAAGACTTCCCGGGACAGGGGACCTACAATGAGCAGTTCTTC. Its protein is CASSQDFPGQGTYNEQFF.